The subject of this entry is one T cell receptor (beta chain). No antigen is known for it. TCRdb analysed the reads with MiXCR anew, one entry per CDR3 protein. Found here are 740,000 or so distinct CDR3 sequences, roughly 35% of them singletons; the top ten hold around 3%. The data stem from a study of T cell repertoires in cytomegalovirus infection. Study details: Indications came from public TCR beta signatures; they pointed to CMV infection and to a matching HLA type. Regarding the study as a whole: Carriage of CMV together with the relevant HLA was identifiable through cumulative public TCR beta family frequency. In two of eight donors, the top clonotype was HLA-C-restricted CMV-specific.

The germline V gene has CDR1 SEHNR and CDR2 FQNEAQ (reference sequence). The CDR3 is made up of 18 amino acids. V dropped 1 base and J dropped 5; count of bases not matched to a gene: 14. Sequenced input: PBMCs. The TCR was taken from a human donor in good health (CMV status not recorded). Some clones in this sample may be carry-over from other donors' samples. This chain uses TRBV7-9 with TRBJ2-1; 7 positions match TRBD2. The CDR3 protein is CASSLGVYREASHNEQFF. CDR3 nucleotides: TGTGCCAGCAGCTTAGGAGTATATCGGGAGGCGTCCCACAATGAGCAGTTCTTC. Combining the CDR3 with reference TRBV7-9 and TRBJ2-1 gives the whole variable domain DTGVSQNPRHKITKRGQNVTFRCDPISEHNRLYWYRQTLGQGPEFLTYFQNEAQLEKSRLLSDRFSAERPKGSFSTLEIQRTEQGDSAMYLCASSLGVYREASHNEQFFGPGTRLTVL.